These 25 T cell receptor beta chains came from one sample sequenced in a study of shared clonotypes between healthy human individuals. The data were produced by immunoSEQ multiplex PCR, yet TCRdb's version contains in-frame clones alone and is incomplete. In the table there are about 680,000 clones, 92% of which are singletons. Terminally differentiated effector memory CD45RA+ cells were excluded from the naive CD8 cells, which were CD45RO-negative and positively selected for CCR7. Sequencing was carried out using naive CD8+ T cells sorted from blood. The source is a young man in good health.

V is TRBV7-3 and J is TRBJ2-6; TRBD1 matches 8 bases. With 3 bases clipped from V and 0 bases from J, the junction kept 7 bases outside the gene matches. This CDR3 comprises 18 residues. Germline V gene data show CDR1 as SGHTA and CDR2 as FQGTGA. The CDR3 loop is CASSLGQALFSGANVLTF. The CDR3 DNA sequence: TGTGCCAGCAGCTTGGGACAGGCCCTATTCTCTGGGGCCAACGTCCTGACTTTC.

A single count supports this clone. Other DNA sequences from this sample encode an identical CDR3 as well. CDR3 DNA: TGTGCCAGCAGCTTCGGGCTAGCGAGTTCCTACGAGCAGTACTTC. Amino acids: CASSFGLASSYEQYF. The chain combines TRBV7-2 with TRBJ2-7, with D possibly TRBD2 on 6 matching bases. Trimming stripped 3 bases from V and 1 base from J, with 13 bases between. CDR3 size: 15 residues. The germline V gene has CDR1 SGHTA and CDR2 FQGNSA.

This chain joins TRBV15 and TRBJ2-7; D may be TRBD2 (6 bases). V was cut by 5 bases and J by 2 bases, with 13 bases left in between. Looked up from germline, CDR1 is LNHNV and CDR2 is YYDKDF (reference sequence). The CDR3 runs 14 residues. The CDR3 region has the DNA TGTGCCACCAGCTCCCGAGGAGGGGCCTACGAGCAGTACTTC. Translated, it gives CATSSRGGAYEQYF.

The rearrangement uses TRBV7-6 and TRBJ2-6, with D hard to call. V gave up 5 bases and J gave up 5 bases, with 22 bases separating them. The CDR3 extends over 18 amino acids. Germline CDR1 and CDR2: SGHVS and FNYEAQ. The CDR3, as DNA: TGTGCCAGCAGCGTTGCTTTTATCTCACAAAGTCGGGCCAACGTCCTGACTTTC. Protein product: CASSVAFISQSRANVLTF.

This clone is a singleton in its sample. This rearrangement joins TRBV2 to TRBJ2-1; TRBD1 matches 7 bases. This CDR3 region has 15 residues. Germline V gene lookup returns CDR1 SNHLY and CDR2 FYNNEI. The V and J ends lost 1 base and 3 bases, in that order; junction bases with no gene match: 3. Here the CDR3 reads CASSEGSGGYNEQFF. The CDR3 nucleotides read TGTGCCAGCAGTGAAGGGTCAGGGGGCTACAATGAGCAGTTCTTC.

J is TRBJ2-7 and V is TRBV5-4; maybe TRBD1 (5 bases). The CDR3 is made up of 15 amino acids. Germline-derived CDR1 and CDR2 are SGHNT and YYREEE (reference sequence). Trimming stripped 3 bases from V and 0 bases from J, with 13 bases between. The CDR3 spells CASSSSPDTSYEQYF. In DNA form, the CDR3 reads TGTGCCAGCAGCTCCAGTCCGGACACCTCCTACGAGCAGTACTTC. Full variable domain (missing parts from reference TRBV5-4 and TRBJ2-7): ETGVTQSPTHLIKTRGQQVTLRCSSQSGHNTVSWYQQALGQGPQFIFQYYREEENGRGNFPPRFSGLQFPNYSSELNVNALELDDSALYLCASSSSPDTSYEQYFGPGTRLTVT.

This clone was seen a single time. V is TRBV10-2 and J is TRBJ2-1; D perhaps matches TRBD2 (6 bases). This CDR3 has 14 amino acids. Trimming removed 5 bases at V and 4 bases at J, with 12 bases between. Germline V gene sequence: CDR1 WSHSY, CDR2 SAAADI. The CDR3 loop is CASSTMEGYNEQFF. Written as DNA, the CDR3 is TGCGCCAGCAGTACTATGGAGGGTTACAATGAGCAGTTCTTC.

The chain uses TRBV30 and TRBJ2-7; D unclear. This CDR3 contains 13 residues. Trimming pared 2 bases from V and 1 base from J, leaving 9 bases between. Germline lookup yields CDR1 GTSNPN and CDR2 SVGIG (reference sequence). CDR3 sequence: CAWSPKRSYEQYF. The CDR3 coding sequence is TGTGCCTGGAGTCCCAAGCGATCCTACGAGCAGTACTTC.

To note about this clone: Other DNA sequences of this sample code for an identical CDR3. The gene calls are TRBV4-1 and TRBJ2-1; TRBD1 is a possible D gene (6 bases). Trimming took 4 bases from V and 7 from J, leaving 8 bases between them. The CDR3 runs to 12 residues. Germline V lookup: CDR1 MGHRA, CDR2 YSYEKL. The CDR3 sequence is CASSPTGNEQFF. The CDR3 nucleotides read TGCGCCAGCAGCCCGACAGGAAATGAGCAGTTCTTC.

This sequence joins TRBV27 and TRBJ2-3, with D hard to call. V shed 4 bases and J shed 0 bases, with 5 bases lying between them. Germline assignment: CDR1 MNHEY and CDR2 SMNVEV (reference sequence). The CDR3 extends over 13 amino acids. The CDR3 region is CASSSTSTDTQYF. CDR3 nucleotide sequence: TGTGCCAGCAGTTCTACTAGCACAGATACGCAGTATTTT.

In DNA form, the CDR3 reads TGTGCCAGCAGCTCTTCGGATACGAACCGTCCCTACGAGCAGTACTTC. Residues: CASSSSDTNRPYEQYF. V and J are TRBV11-3 and TRBJ2-7; D remains ambiguous. The V end was cut by 4 bases, the J end by 2 bases, with 18 bases between. Germline CDR1 SGHNT, CDR2 YENEEA. CDR3 length: 16 amino acids.

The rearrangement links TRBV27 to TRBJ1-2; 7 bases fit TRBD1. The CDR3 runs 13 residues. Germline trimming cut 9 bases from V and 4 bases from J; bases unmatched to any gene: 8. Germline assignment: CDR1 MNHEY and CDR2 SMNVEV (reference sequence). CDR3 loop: CASMGQTIYGYTF. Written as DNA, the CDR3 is TGTGCCAGTATGGGACAGACAATCTATGGCTACACCTTC.

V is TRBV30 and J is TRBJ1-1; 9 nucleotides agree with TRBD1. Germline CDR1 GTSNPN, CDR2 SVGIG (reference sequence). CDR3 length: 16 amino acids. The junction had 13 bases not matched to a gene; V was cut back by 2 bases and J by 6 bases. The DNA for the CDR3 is TGTGCCTGGAGTCCGGGACAGGGCCCAAATTTGGCTGAAGCTTTCTTT. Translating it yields CAWSPGQGPNLAEAFF.

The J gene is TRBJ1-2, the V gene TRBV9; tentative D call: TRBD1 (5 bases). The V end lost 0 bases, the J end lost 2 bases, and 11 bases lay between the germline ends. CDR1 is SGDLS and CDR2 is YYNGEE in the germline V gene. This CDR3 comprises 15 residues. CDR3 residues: CASSVGSGENYGYTF. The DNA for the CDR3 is TGTGCCAGCAGCGTAGGTTCGGGGGAAAACTATGGCTACACCTTC.

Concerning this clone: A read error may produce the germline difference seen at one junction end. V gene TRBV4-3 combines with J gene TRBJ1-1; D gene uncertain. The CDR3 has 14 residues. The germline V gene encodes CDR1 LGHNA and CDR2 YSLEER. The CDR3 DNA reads TGCGCCAGCAGCGAAGAAGGAATGAACACTGAAGCTTTCTTT. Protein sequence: CASSEEGMNTEAFF.

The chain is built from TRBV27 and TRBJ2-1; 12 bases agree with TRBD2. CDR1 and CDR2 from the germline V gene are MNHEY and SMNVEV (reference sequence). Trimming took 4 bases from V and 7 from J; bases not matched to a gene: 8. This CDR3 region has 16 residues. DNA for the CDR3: TGTGCCAGCAGTTCGAGGACTAGCGGGATGAGGAATGAGCAGTTCTTC. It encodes CASSSRTSGMRNEQFF.

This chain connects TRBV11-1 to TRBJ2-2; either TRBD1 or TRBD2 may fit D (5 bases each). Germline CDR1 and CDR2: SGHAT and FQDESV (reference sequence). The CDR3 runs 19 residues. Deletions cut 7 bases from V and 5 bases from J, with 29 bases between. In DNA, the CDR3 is TGTGCCAGCAACCCTGGGGACGTAGAGGCCTATTTGGGGACCGGGGAGCTGTTTTTT. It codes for CASNPGDVEAYLGTGELFF.

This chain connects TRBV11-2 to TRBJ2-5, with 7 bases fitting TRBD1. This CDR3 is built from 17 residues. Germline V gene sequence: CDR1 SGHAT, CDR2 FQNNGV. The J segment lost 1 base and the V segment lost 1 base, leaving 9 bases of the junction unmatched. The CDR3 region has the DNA TGTGCCAGCAGCTTAGCCCCCCGGGACAGTCTCCAAGAGACCCAGTACTTC. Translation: CASSLAPRDSLQETQYF.

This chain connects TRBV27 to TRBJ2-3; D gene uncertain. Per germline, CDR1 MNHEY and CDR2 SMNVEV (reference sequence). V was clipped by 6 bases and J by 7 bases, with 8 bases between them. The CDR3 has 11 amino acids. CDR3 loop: CASSFMHTQYF. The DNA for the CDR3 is TGTGCCAGCAGCTTCATGCATACGCAGTATTTT.

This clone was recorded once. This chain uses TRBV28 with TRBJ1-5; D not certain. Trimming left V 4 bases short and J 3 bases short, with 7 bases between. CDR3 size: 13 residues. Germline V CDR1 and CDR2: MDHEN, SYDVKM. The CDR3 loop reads CASSSSPNQPQHF. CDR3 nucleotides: TGTGCCAGCAGTTCCTCTCCCAATCAGCCCCAGCATTTT.

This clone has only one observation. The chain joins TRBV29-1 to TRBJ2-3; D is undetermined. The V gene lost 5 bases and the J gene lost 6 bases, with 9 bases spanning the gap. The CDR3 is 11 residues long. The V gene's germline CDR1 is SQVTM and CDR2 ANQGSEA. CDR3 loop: CSVLYGDTQYF. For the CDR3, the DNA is TGCAGCGTTTTATACGGGGATACGCAGTATTTT.

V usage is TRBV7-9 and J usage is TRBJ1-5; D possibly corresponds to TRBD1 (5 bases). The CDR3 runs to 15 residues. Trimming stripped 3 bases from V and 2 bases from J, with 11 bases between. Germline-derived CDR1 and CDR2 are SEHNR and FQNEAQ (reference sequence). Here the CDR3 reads CASSLEGYGNQPQHF. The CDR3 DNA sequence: TGTGCCAGCAGCTTGGAGGGGTACGGCAATCAGCCCCAGCATTTT.

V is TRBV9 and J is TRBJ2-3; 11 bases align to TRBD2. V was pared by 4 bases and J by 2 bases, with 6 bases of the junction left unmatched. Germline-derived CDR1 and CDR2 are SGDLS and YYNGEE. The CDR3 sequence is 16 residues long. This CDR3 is CASSYRLAGNTDTQYF. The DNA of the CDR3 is TGTGCCAGCAGCTATAGACTAGCGGGGAACACAGATACGCAGTATTTT.

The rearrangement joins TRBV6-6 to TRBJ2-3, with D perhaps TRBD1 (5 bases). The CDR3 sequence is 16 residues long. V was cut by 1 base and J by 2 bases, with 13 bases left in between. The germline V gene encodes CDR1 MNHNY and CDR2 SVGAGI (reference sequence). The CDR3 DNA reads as TGTGCCAGCAGTTACTTACAGACAGATTACACAGATACGCAGTATTTT. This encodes CASSYLQTDYTDTQYF.

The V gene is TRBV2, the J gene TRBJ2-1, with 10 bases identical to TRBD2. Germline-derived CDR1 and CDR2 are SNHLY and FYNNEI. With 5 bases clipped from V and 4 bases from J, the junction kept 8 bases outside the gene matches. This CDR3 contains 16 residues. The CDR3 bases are TGTGCCAGCAGTTCCCAACTAGCGGGATCTTACAATGAGCAGTTCTTC. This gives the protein CASSSQLAGSYNEQFF.